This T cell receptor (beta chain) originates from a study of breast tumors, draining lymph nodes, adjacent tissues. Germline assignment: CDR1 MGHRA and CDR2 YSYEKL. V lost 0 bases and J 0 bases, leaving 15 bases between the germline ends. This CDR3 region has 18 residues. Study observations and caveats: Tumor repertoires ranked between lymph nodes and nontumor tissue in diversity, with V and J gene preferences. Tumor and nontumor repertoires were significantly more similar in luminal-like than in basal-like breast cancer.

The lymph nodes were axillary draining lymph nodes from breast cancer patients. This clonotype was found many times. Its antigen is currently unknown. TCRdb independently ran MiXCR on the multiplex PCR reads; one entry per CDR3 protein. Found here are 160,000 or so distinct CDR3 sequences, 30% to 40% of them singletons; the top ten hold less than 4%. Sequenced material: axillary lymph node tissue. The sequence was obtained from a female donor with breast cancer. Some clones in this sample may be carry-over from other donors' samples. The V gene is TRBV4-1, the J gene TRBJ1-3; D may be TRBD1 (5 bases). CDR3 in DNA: TGCGCCAGCAGCCAAGATAAGACAGCTAGCTTCTCTGGAAACACCATATATTTT. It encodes CASSQDKTASFSGNTIYF.